The 15 T cell receptor beta chains below all came from one sample that was sequenced in a study of graft-versus-host responses after intestinal transplantation. For these TCRs, the target antigens are not known. Sequenced by immunoSEQ multiplex PCR; TCRdb stores in-frame clones only, minus some. The sample includes about 130,000 clones, around 90% of them seen just once. Sequencing used unstimulated CD4+ T cells sorted from spleen or lymph node cells, obtained before intestinal transplant. The receptor set was obtained from a human donor who received an intestinal transplant.

The chain has TRBV13 and TRBJ1-5; 9 bases match TRBD1. The CDR3 totals 15 residues. The V gene's germline CDR1 is PRHDT and CDR2 FYEKMQ (reference sequence). With V trimmed by 0 bases and J by 7 bases, 4 bases remained unmatched. CDR3 protein: CASSLGGQGRQPQHF. The CDR3 DNA reads as TGTGCCAGCAGCTTAGGCGGACAGGGGCGACAGCCCCAGCATTTT.

The chain uses TRBV7-2 and TRBJ2-7; D may be TRBD2 (5 bases). Germline V gene sequence: CDR1 SGHTA, CDR2 FQGNSA. V was clipped by 0 bases and J by 2 bases, with 8 bases between them. This CDR3 region has 14 residues. CDR3 bases: TGTGCCAGCAGCTTAGCCCTCGGGACCTACGAGCAGTACTTC. Protein sequence: CASSLALGTYEQYF.

J is TRBJ2-5 and V is TRBV5-4; 11 bases map to TRBD2. V was pared by 0 bases and J by 0 bases, with 1 base of the junction left unmatched. This CDR3 region has 16 residues. Germline V gene lookup returns CDR1 SGHNT and CDR2 YYREEE (reference sequence). CDR3 in amino acids: CASSLGLAGYQETQYF. The CDR3 DNA reads TGTGCCAGCAGCTTGGGACTAGCGGGATACCAAGAGACCCAGTACTTC.

The count of this clone is one. The rearrangement links TRBV6-5 to TRBJ1-3; D is uncertain. The CDR3 is made up of 15 amino acids. Deletions cut 4 bases from V and 0 bases from J, with 10 bases between. Germline-derived CDR1 and CDR2 are MNHEY and SVGAGI. CDR3 sequence reads: CASSSFKGSGNTIYF. CDR3 DNA sequence: TGTGCCAGCAGTTCTTTCAAGGGCTCTGGAAACACCATATATTTT.

The chain links TRBV9 to TRBJ2-7; TRBD1 aligns across 11 bases. The V and J ends lost 2 bases and 5 bases, in that order; junction bases with no gene match: 9. This CDR3 has 16 amino acids. Germline lookup yields CDR1 SGDLS and CDR2 YYNGEE. The CDR3 coding sequence is TGTGCCAGCAGCGTTTTAGGACAGGGGGCTCTAAACGAGCAGTACTTC. Translated, it gives CASSVLGQGALNEQYF. Supplemented by reference TRBV9 and TRBJ2-7, the full variable domain reads DSGVTQTPKHLITATGQRVTLRCSPRSGDLSVYWYQQSLDQGLQFLIQYYNGEERAKGNILERFSAQQFPDLHSELNLSSLELGDSALYFCASSVLGQGALNEQYFGPGTRLTVT.

A remark on this clone: Other nucleotide sequences from this sample produce the same CDR3. This chain connects TRBV11-2 to TRBJ1-5; tentatively, D is TRBD1 (5 bases). CDR3 length: 13 residues. The germline CDR1 and CDR2 sequences are SGHAT and FQNNGV. V lost 1 base and J 7 bases, leaving 8 bases between the germline ends. The CDR3: CASSLGDRQPQHF. Written as DNA, the CDR3 is TGTGCCAGCAGCTTAGGGGACCGACAGCCCCAGCATTTT.

V and J are TRBV30 and TRBJ2-1; D is ambiguous. Germline CDR1 is GTSNPN and CDR2 is SVGIG (reference sequence). V lost 2 bases and J lost 7, with 21 bases in between. The length of the CDR3 is 16 residues. The CDR3: CAWSTWTERPPNEQFF. As DNA, the CDR3 is TGTGCCTGGAGTACGTGGACGGAGAGACCGCCGAATGAGCAGTTCTTC.

This clone was recorded a few times. One end of the junction is discordant with germline, which a read error may explain. The J gene is TRBJ2-3, the V gene TRBV7-6, with TRBD1 matching over 7 bases. This CDR3 spans 13 amino acids. Germline values: CDR1 SGHVS, CDR2 FNYEAQ. CDR3 loop: CASSLSGTATQYF. The CDR3 nucleotides are TGTGCCAGCAGCCTGTCCGGGACAGCTACGCAGTATTTT.

V usage is TRBV7-9 and J usage is TRBJ1-2, with D maybe TRBD1 (6 bases). The V and J ends lost 2 bases and 2 bases respectively, with 15 bases between them. This CDR3 contains 16 residues. The germline V gene has CDR1 SEHNR and CDR2 FQNEAQ (reference sequence). CDR3 protein: CASSLPGQSLNYGYTF. CDR3 bases: TGTGCCAGCAGCTTACCCGGACAGAGCCTCAACTATGGCTACACCTTC.

The chain carries TRBV27 and TRBJ1-1, with D unresolved. The V gene's germline CDR1 is MNHEY and CDR2 SMNVEV (reference sequence). V was shortened by 3 bases and J by 1 base, with 6 bases between the two germline ends. CDR3 length: 13 amino acids. CDR3 bases: TGTGCCAGCAGTTTGAAGGGGAACACTGAAGCTTTCTTT. This codes for CASSLKGNTEAFF.

This clone has just one count. The chain couples TRBV28 to TRBJ1-5, with 7 bases identical to TRBD1. The CDR3 sequence is 14 residues long. The V gene end was trimmed by 4 bases and the J gene end by 7 bases; junction bases not matched to a gene: 7. CDR1 MDHEN and CDR2 SYDVKM come from the germline V gene. Written as DNA, the CDR3 is TGTGCCAGCAGTTCAGACAGGGCCAGACAGCCCCAGCATTTT. It encodes CASSSDRARQPQHF.

This clone was observed once. This rearrangement joins TRBV21-1 to TRBJ1-5. TRBV21-1 is deemed a pseudogene. The CDR3 totals 19 residues. CDR3 residues: CASSSQKWDSHLSNQPQHF. CDR3 DNA sequence: TGTGCCAGCAGCAGCCAAAAGTGGGACTCACATTTAAGCAATCAGCCCCAGCATTTT.

V and J are TRBV18 and TRBJ2-1, with a tentative D call TRBD2 (6 bases). The CDR3 consists of 12 residues. Trimming removed 6 bases at V and 7 bases at J, with 10 bases between. Per the germline V gene, CDR1 is KGHSH and CDR2 is LQKENI. The CDR3 bases are TGTGCCAGCTCCCCTGGAGGGAATGAGCAGTTCTTC. It specifies CASSPGGNEQFF.

This clone turned up a few times. The V and J genes are TRBV2 and TRBJ1-2; 9 bases are a match to TRBD1. Per germline, CDR1 SNHLY and CDR2 FYNNEI. There are 17 residues in the CDR3. V lost 6 bases to trimming and J lost 4 bases; unmatched junction nucleotides: 15. The CDR3 here is CASRAGTGRNQGYGYTF. CDR3 DNA: TGTGCCAGCAGGGCCGGGACAGGGAGGAATCAGGGCTATGGCTACACCTTC.

The chain combines TRBV20-1 with TRBJ2-5, with D unresolved. Germline lookup yields CDR1 DFQATT and CDR2 SNEGSKA (reference sequence). V dropped 3 bases and J dropped 5 bases, with 7 bases sitting between them. CDR3 length: 11 residues. The CDR3 nucleotides are TGCAGTGCTAGGACCCTGGAGACCCAGTACTTC. This codes for CSARTLETQYF.